The present T cell receptor beta chain was sequenced within a study of CD8+ T cells in alopecia areata. The CDR3 sequence is 14 residues long. V shed 6 bases and J 1 base; nucleotides not matched to a gene: 2. Germline CDR1 MNHEY, CDR2 SVGAGI. Extraction of RNA preceded its reverse transcription into cDNA, which served as the sequencing template. The repertoire was sequenced with immunoSEQ multiplex PCR; TCRdb's copy has only in-frame clones and lacks some. The sample lists 150,000 to 200,000 clones; under 80% were seen once. Treatment described: oral pan-JAK inhibitor, 5-10 mg twice daily. Specimen: CD4+ T cells sorted from blood, collected between weeks 49 and 50, from a patient treated with tofacitinib. The chain uses TRBV6-5 and TRBJ2-2; TRBD1 matches 7 bases. The TCR was taken from a human donor with alopecia areata. In nucleotides, the CDR3 is TGTGCCAGCAGCCGGACAGGGAACACCGGGGAGCTGTTTTTT. Translation: CASSRTGNTGELFF.